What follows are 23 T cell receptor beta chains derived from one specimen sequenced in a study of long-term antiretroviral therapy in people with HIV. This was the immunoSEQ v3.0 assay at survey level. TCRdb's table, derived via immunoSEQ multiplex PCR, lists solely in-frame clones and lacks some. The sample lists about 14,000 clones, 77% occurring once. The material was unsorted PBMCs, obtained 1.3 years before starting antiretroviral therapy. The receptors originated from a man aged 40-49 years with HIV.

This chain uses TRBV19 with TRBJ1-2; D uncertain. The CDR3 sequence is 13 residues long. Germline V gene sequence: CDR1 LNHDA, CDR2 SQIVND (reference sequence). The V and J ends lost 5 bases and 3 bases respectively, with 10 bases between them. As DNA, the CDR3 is TGTGCCAGTAGTTCCCAAGGGTACTATGGCTACACCTTC. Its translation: CASSSQGYYGYTF.

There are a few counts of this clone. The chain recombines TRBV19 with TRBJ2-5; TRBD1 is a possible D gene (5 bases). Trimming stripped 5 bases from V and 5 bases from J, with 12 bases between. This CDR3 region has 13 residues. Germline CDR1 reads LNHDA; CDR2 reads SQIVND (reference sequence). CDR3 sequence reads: CASSLGPVETQYF. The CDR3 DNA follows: TGTGCCAGTAGTTTGGGGCCGGTGGAGACCCAGTACTTC.

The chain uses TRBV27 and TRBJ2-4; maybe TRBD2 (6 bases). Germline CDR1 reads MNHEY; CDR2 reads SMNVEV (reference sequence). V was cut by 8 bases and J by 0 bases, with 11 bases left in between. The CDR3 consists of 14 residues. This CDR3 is CASWDSGAKNIQYF. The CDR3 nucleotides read TGTGCCAGCTGGGACTCCGGAGCCAAAAACATTCAGTACTTC.

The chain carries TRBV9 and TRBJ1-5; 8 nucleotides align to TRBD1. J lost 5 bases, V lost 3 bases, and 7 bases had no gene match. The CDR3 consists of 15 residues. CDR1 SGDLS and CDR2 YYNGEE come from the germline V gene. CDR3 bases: TGTGCCAGCAGCGCTGGGCCACAGGGGGATCAGCCCCAGCATTTT. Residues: CASSAGPQGDQPQHF.

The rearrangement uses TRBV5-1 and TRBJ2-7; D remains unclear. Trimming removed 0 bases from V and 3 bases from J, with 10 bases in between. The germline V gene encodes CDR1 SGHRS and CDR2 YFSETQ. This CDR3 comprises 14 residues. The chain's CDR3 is CASSLGSSGYEQYF. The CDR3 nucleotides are TGCGCCAGCAGCTTGGGCTCAAGTGGCTACGAGCAGTACTTC.

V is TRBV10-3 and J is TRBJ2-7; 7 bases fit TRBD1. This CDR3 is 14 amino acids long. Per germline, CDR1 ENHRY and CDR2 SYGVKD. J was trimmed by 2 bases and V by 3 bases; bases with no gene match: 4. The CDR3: CAISDTGTAYEQYF. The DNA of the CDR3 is TGTGCCATCAGTGACACCGGGACAGCCTACGAGCAGTACTTC.

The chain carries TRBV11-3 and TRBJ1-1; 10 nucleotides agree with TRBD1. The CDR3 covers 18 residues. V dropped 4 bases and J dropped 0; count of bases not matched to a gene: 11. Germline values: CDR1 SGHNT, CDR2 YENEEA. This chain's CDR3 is CASSSRGGTGVMNTEAFF. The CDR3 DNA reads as TGTGCCAGCAGCTCTAGAGGGGGGACAGGGGTCATGAACACTGAAGCTTTCTTT. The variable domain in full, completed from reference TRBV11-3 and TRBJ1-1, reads EAGVVQSPRYKIIEKKQPVAFWCNPISGHNTLYWYLQNLGQGPELLIRYENEEAVDDSQLPKDRFSAERLKGVDSTLKIQPAELGDSAVYLCASSSRGGTGVMNTEAFFGQGTRLTVV.

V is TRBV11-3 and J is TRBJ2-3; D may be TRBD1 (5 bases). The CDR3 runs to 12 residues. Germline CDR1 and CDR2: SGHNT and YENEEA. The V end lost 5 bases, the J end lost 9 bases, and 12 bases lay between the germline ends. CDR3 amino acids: CASSRAGWTQYF. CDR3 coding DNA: TGTGCCAGCAGCCGAGCAGGGTGGACGCAGTATTTT.

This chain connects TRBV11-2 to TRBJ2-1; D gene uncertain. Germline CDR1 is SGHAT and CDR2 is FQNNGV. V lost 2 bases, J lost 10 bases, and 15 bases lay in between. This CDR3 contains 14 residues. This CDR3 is CASSLSPLTPEQFF. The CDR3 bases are TGTGCCAGCAGCTTAAGCCCCCTCACTCCCGAGCAGTTCTTC.

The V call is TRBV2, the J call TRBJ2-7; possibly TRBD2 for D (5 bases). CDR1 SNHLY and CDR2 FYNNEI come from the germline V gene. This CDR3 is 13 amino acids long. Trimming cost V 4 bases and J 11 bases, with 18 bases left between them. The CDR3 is CASSAYSAELKYF. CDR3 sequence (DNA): TGTGCCAGCAGTGCGTATAGCGCGGAGTTGAAGTACTTC.

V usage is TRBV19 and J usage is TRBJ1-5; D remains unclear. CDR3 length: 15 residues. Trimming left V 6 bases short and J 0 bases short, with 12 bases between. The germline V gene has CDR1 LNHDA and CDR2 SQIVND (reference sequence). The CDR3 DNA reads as TGTGCCAGTAGCCATTACATGGATAGCAATCAGCCCCAGCATTTT. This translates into CASSHYMDSNQPQHF.

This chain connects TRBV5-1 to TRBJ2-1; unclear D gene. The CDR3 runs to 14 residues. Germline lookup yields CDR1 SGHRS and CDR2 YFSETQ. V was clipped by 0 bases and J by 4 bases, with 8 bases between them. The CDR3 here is CASSLEDGYNEQFF. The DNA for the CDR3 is TGCGCCAGCAGCTTGGAAGATGGGTACAATGAGCAGTTCTTC.

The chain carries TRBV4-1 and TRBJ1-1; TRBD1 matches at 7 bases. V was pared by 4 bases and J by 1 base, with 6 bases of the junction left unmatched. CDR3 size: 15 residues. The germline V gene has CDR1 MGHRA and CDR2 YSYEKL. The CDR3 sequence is CASSRGEGANTEAFF. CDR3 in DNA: TGCGCCAGCAGCCGGGGGGAGGGGGCGAACACTGAAGCTTTCTTT.

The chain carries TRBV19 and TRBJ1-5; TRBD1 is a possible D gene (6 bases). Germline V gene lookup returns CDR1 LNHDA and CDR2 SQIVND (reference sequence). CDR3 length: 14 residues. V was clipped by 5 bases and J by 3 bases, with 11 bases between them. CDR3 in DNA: TGTGCCAGTAGTGCCGGACAGAACAATCAGCCCCAGCATTTT. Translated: CASSAGQNNQPQHF.

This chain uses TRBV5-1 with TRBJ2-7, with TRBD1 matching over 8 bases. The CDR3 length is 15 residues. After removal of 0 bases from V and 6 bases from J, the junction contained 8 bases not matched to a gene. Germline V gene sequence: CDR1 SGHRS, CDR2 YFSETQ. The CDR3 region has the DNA TGCGCCAGCAGCTTGGGGACAGGGAGAAGTCTCGAGCAGTACTTC. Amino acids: CASSLGTGRSLEQYF. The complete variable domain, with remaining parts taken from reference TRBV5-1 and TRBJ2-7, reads KAGVTQTPRYLIKTRGQQVTLSCSPISGHRSVSWYQQTPGQGLQFLFEYFSETQRNKGNFPGRFSGRQFSNSRSEMNVSTLELGDSALYLCASSLGTGRSLEQYFGPGTRLTVT.

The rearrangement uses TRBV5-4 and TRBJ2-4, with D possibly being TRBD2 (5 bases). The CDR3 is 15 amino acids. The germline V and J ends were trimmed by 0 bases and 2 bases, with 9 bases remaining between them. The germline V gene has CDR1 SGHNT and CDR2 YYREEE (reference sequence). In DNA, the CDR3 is TGTGCCAGCAGCTTGGCCCGGGAATCCAAAAACATTCAGTACTTC. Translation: CASSLARESKNIQYF.

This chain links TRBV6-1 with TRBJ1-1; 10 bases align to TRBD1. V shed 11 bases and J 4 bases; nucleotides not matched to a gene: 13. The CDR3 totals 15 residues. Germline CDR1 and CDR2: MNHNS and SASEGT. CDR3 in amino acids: CALEQGQGFSTEAFF. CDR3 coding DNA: TGTGCCCTCGAGCAGGGACAGGGGTTTAGCACTGAAGCTTTCTTT.

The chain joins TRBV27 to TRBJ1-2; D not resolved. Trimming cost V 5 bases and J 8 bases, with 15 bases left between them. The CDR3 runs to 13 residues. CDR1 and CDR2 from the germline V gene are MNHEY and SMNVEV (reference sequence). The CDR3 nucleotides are TGTGCCAGCAGTACCACTTTAGCAGGAGGCTACACCTTC. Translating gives CASSTTLAGGYTF.

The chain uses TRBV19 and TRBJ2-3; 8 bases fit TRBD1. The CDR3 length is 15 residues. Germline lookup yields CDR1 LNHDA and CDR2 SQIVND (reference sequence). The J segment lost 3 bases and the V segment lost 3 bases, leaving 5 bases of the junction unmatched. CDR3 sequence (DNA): TGTGCCAGTAGTATTGCCAGGGGGCTTACAGATACGCAGTATTTT. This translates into CASSIARGLTDTQYF.

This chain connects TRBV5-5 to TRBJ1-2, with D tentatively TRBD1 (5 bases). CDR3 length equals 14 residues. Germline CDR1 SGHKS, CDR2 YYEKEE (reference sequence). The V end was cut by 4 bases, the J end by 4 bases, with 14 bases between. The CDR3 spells CASSPGRDLYGYTF. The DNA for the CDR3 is TGTGCCAGCAGCCCGGGGAGGGACCTCTATGGCTACACCTTC.

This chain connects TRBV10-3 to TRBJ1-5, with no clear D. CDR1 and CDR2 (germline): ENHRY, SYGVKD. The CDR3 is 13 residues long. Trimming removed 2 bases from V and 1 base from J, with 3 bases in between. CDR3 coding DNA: TGTGCCATCAGTGAGATGAGCAATCAGCCCCAGCATTTT. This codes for CAISEMSNQPQHF.

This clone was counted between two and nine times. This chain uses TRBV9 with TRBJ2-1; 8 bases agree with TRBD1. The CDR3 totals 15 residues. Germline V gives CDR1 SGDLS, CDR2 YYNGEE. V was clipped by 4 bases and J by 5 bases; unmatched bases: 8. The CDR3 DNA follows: TGTGCCAGCAGCACTCAGGGGGCTCGGGACAATGAGCAGTTCTTC. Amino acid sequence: CASSTQGARDNEQFF.

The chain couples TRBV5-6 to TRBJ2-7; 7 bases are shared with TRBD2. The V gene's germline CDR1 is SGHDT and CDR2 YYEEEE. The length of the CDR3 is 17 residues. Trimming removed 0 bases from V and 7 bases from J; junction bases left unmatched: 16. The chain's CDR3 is CASSLGGRWGGLGEQYF. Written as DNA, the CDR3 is TGTGCCAGCAGCTTGGGGGGACGGTGGGGAGGGCTTGGGGAGCAGTACTTC.